The clone carrying this TCR beta chain was seen only once. This sample was included in a study of blood T cell repertoires in COVID-19. The length of the CDR3 is 14 residues. Trimming cost V 5 bases and J 3 bases, with 13 bases left between them. The germline V gene has CDR1 LNHDA and CDR2 SQIVND (reference sequence). Assay used: immunoSEQ multiplex PCR; TCRdb lists only in-frame clones, some missing. The data hold about 350,000 clones, with almost 90% observed a single time. The cohort comprised adults aged about 18 to 90 years residing in 20 to 30 US areas. This chain links TRBV19 with TRBJ1-1; D is uncertain. Sample: PBMCs or T cells enriched from blood (not recorded which). The source of this sequence is a woman aged 25-40 years who had been exposed to COVID-19. The CDR3 nucleotides read TGTGCCAGTAGTCCAATACCGACATACACTGAAGCTTTCTTT. This encodes CASSPIPTYTEAFF. Based on the CDR3 plus reference TRBV19 and TRBJ1-1, the full variable domain is DGGITQSPKYLFRKEGQNVTLSCEQNLNHDAMYWYRQDPGQGLRLIYYSQIVNDFQKGDIAEGYSVSREKKESFPLTVTSAQKNPTAFYLCASSPIPTYTEAFFGQGTRLTVV.